Following are 26 T cell receptor beta chains from one sample sequenced in a study of cytomegalovirus exposure and HLA in healthy donors. Researchers ran the PCR with 60 Vbeta and 13 Jbeta primers. Profiling relied on immunoSEQ multiplex PCR, and the TCRdb table lists in-frame clones only, not all of them. The table records fewer than 250,000 clones, roughly 82% of them present only once. Sequencing was done on a sample of PBMCs. Receptor source: a man aged 40-49 years in good health and CMV-seropositive.

This clone was picked up one time. The chain links TRBV2 to TRBJ1-2; D unresolved. Trimming removed 1 base at V and 8 bases at J, with 17 bases between. CDR1 is SNHLY, CDR2 FYNNEI, per germline. The CDR3 has 15 residues. The CDR3 protein is CASSEGSARLVGYTF. The CDR3 nucleotides read TGTGCCAGCAGTGAAGGCTCCGCGAGGCTTGTCGGCTACACCTTC.

This rearrangement joins TRBV9 to TRBJ2-3; D may be TRBD1 (6 bases). From germline, CDR1 is SGDLS and CDR2 YYNGEE. There are 16 residues in the CDR3. The V and J ends lost 2 bases and 1 base respectively, with 14 bases between them. CDR3 sequence (DNA): TGTGCCAGCAGCGTCGATTCAGGGGTGGGCACAGATACGCAGTATTTT. This sequence encodes CASSVDSGVGTDTQYF. The full variable domain, rest sourced from reference TRBV9 and TRBJ2-3, is DSGVTQTPKHLITATGQRVTLRCSPRSGDLSVYWYQQSLDQGLQFLIQYYNGEERAKGNILERFSAQQFPDLHSELNLSSLELGDSALYFCASSVDSGVGTDTQYFGPGTRLTVL.

The chain uses TRBV10-3 and TRBJ1-1; 8 bases match TRBD1. The CDR3 sequence is 16 residues long. The V gene's germline CDR1 is ENHRY and CDR2 SYGVKD. The V and J ends lost 6 bases and 1 base, in that order; junction bases with no gene match: 10. The CDR3 sequence: CAISTRKGQANTEAFF. Written as DNA, the CDR3 is TGTGCCATCAGCACTAGAAAGGGACAGGCGAACACTGAAGCTTTCTTT.

The chain joins TRBV4-2 to TRBJ2-7; D unclear. V was cut by 4 bases and J by 1 base, with 11 bases left in between. The CDR3 loop spans 14 amino acids. Per the germline V gene, CDR1 is LGHNA and CDR2 is YNFKEQ. The CDR3 nucleotides are TGTGCCAGCAGCCCCGCGCACGGGTCCTACGAGCAGTACTTC. The encoded protein is CASSPAHGSYEQYF.

This clone appeared a single time. CDR3 sequence (DNA): TGTGCCAGCAGCCCCGGGACTAGCTGGGAGACCCAGTACTTC. Translating it yields CASSPGTSWETQYF. The chain combines TRBV9 with TRBJ2-5; 9 bases match TRBD2. CDR1 and CDR2 (germline): SGDLS, YYNGEE. The trim removed 4 bases at V and 5 bases at J, leaving 6 bases unmatched. CDR3 size: 14 residues. Drawing the rest from reference TRBV9 and TRBJ2-5, the complete variable domain is DSGVTQTPKHLITATGQRVTLRCSPRSGDLSVYWYQQSLDQGLQFLIQYYNGEERAKGNILERFSAQQFPDLHSELNLSSLELGDSALYFCASSPGTSWETQYFGPGTRLLVL.

This clone came up a few times. This rearrangement joins TRBV5-4 to TRBJ1-1; 7 bases are a match to TRBD1. V lost 3 bases and J lost 0; bases outside the gene matches: 5. CDR1 and CDR2 (germline): SGHNT, YYREEE (reference sequence). CDR3 length: 15 residues. The CDR3 reads CASSSGQDMNTEAFF. In DNA form, the CDR3 reads TGTGCCAGCAGCTCCGGACAGGATATGAACACTGAAGCTTTCTTT.

The V and J genes are TRBV10-2 and TRBJ2-1; 9 bases are shared with TRBD2. V lost 0 bases and J lost 4; bases outside the gene matches: 10. From germline, CDR1 is WSHSY and CDR2 SAAADI. The CDR3 runs to 18 residues. The CDR3: CASSESDLGLAGYNEQFF. CDR3 coding DNA: TGCGCCAGCAGTGAGTCCGACCTCGGGCTAGCGGGGTACAATGAGCAGTTCTTC.

V and J are TRBV6-1 and TRBJ1-5; 9 nucleotides align to TRBD1. Germline-derived CDR1 and CDR2 are MNHNS and SASEGT. V was clipped by 5 bases and J by 2 bases; unmatched bases: 4. The CDR3 is made up of 15 amino acids. The CDR3 DNA reads TGTGCCAGCAGTTGGACAGGGGTGGGCAATCAGCCCCAGCATTTT. This sequence encodes CASSWTGVGNQPQHF.

The chain combines TRBV27 with TRBJ2-7, with 7 bases matching TRBD1. Germline V lookup: CDR1 MNHEY, CDR2 SMNVEV (reference sequence). There are 14 residues in the CDR3. Trimming at V came to 4 bases and at J to 1 base, leaving 4 bases not matched to a gene. The CDR3 DNA reads as TGTGCCAGCAGTTACCGGGACAGTTCCTACGAGCAGTACTTC. This gives the protein CASSYRDSSYEQYF.

V and J are TRBV7-3 and TRBJ2-1, with D unclear. CDR1 and CDR2 (germline): SGHTA, FQGTGA. Trimming shortened V by 2 bases and J by 0 bases, and 8 bases separated the two germline ends. The CDR3 sequence is 15 residues long. CDR3 in amino acids: CASSLSGYSYNEQFF. The CDR3 nucleotides read TGTGCCAGCAGCTTATCCGGGTACTCCTACAATGAGCAGTTCTTC.

The rearrangement links TRBV6-5 to TRBJ2-3, with 11 positions matching TRBD2. V gave up 1 base and J gave up 4 bases; unmatched junction bases: 4. Germline loops: CDR1 MNHEY, CDR2 SVGAGI. This CDR3 is built from 16 residues. DNA for the CDR3: TGTGCCAGCAGTTACTATACTAGCGGGAGCCCAGATACGCAGTATTTT. This sequence encodes CASSYYTSGSPDTQYF.

This clone came up a few times. The V gene is TRBV7-9, the J gene TRBJ2-5; 13 bases match TRBD2. The CDR3 runs to 17 residues. V shed 2 bases, J shed 5 bases, and the junction held 8 bases outside the gene matches. Per the germline V gene, CDR1 is SEHNR and CDR2 is FQNEAQ (reference sequence). DNA for the CDR3: TGTGCCAGCAGCTTACTCTCCCTACTAGCGGGAGGGGAGACCCAGTACTTC. Translated: CASSLLSLLAGGETQYF.

The chain is built from TRBV2 and TRBJ1-3, with 7 bases that match TRBD1. This CDR3 comprises 16 residues. Trimming took 4 bases from V and 4 from J; bases not matched to a gene: 10. The germline V gene encodes CDR1 SNHLY and CDR2 FYNNEI. The CDR3 DNA reads as TGTGCCAGCAGTGGGAGACAGGGCCGTTCGGGAAACACCATATATTTT. Its translation: CASSGRQGRSGNTIYF.

The chain uses TRBV11-3 and TRBJ2-5, with 7 bases lining up with TRBD2. The CDR3 runs to 15 residues. CDR1 is SGHNT and CDR2 is YENEEA in the germline V gene. Unmatched junction bases numbered 10, after V lost 5 bases and J lost 4 bases. This CDR3 is CASSHESGRRETQYF. The DNA of the CDR3 is TGTGCCAGCAGCCATGAATCCGGGAGGAGAGAGACCCAGTACTTC.

This sequence joins TRBV29-1 and TRBJ2-5; perhaps TRBD2 as D (5 bases). The V end lost 6 bases, the J end lost 4 bases, and 9 bases lay between the germline ends. CDR1 is SQVTM and CDR2 is ANQGSEA in the germline V gene. The CDR3 length is 11 residues. In DNA form, the CDR3 reads TGCAGCGTCCTAGCCGCAGAGACCCAGTACTTC. It is translated as CSVLAAETQYF.

The chain carries TRBV7-8 and TRBJ2-2, with TRBD2 matching 13 bases. The CDR3 is 18 residues long. Trimming removed 5 bases from V and 1 base from J; junction bases left unmatched: 7. In germline, CDR1 is SGHVS, CDR2 FQNEAQ. This CDR3 is CASSLGTSGILNTGELFF. In DNA form, the CDR3 reads TGTGCCAGCAGCCTCGGGACTAGCGGGATATTGAACACCGGGGAGCTGTTTTTT.

The chain links TRBV29-1 to TRBJ2-3, with TRBD2 identical over 15 bases. Germline values: CDR1 SQVTM, CDR2 ANQGSEA. There are 18 residues in the CDR3. Trimming at V came to 7 bases and at J to 1 base, leaving 12 bases not matched to a gene. The CDR3 here is CSARGGLAGGERTDTQYF. The CDR3 DNA is TGCAGCGCCAGAGGGGGACTAGCGGGAGGTGAGCGCACAGATACGCAGTATTTT.

The chain recombines TRBV2 with TRBJ1-2; D perhaps matches TRBD1 (6 bases). The V gene lost 6 bases and the J gene lost 6 bases, with 8 bases spanning the gap. The germline V gene has CDR1 SNHLY and CDR2 FYNNEI. The CDR3 consists of 11 residues. For the CDR3, the DNA is TGTGCCAGCAGCAACAGGGATGGCTACACCTTC. Protein: CASSNRDGYTF.

The rearrangement joins TRBV7-9 to TRBJ1-1; 9 nucleotides align to TRBD1. The ends lost 1 base at V and 6 bases at J; junction bases unmatched: 6. The CDR3 loop spans 15 amino acids. Germline values: CDR1 SEHNR, CDR2 FQNEAQ (reference sequence). The CDR3 DNA sequence: TGTGCCAGCAGCTTAGGGACAGGGGTAAAGGCTGAAGCTTTCTTT. The encoded protein is CASSLGTGVKAEAFF.

Notes on this clone: Other DNA sequences within the sample encode an identical CDR3. This chain joins TRBV7-9 and TRBJ2-7, with D perhaps TRBD2 (6 bases). Between the trimmed V and J ends, which lost 1 base and 6 bases, there was a span of 13 bases. CDR3 size: 14 residues. Germline CDR1 reads SEHNR; CDR2 reads FQNEAQ (reference sequence). The CDR3 is CASSLGGGQGEQYF. The CDR3 DNA is TGTGCCAGCAGCTTAGGTGGAGGGCAGGGCGAGCAGTACTTC.

This rearrangement joins TRBV7-9 to TRBJ2-5; 8 nucleotides match TRBD1. The germline V gene has CDR1 SEHNR and CDR2 FQNEAQ (reference sequence). The CDR3 consists of 15 residues. V shed 5 bases and J 4 bases; nucleotides not matched to a gene: 9. The chain's CDR3 is CASSLQGAVRETQYF. The DNA of the CDR3 is TGTGCCAGCAGCCTCCAGGGGGCGGTACGAGAGACCCAGTACTTC. The full variable domain, its missing parts supplied by reference TRBV7-9 and TRBJ2-5, is DTGVSQNPRHKITKRGQNVTFRCDPISEHNRLYWYRQTLGQGPEFLTYFQNEAQLEKSRLLSDRFSAERPKGSFSTLEIQRTEQGDSAMYLCASSLQGAVRETQYFGPGTRLLVL.

This sequence joins TRBV9 and TRBJ2-7; D is perhaps TRBD1 (6 bases). V gave up 3 bases and J gave up 6 bases, with 16 bases separating them. The CDR3 is 14 residues long. CDR1 and CDR2 (germline): SGDLS, YYNGEE. CDR3: CASSGPQGLGEQYF. DNA of the CDR3: TGTGCCAGCAGCGGCCCACAGGGTCTCGGCGAGCAGTACTTC.

This rearrangement joins TRBV12-5 to TRBJ1-3; the D gene is possibly TRBD1 (5 bases). V was pared by 5 bases and J by 7 bases, with 15 bases between. CDR1 is LGHNT and CDR2 is FRNRAP in the germline V gene. This CDR3 contains 14 residues. CDR3 bases: TGTGCTAGTGGTGAGGGACTGCTGCGGAACACCATATATTTT. Amino acid sequence: CASGEGLLRNTIYF.

The V call is TRBV4-1, the J call TRBJ2-3; D is undetermined. CDR3 length: 14 amino acids. V lost 0 bases and J lost 6, with 10 bases in between. Germline CDR1 is MGHRA and CDR2 is YSYEKL. The CDR3 is CASSQDFGPDTQYF. The CDR3 DNA sequence: TGCGCCAGCAGCCAAGATTTCGGTCCGGATACGCAGTATTTT.

The V gene is TRBV10-2, the J gene TRBJ2-5; TRBD2 matches 7 bases. The CDR3 has 12 amino acids. CDR1 is WSHSY, CDR2 SAAADI, per germline. With 6 bases clipped from V and 3 bases from J, the junction kept 1 base outside the gene matches. CDR3 DNA: TGCGCCAGCAGGGGACTAAAAGAGACCCAGTACTTC. This sequence encodes CASRGLKETQYF.

V and J are TRBV6-1 and TRBJ2-5; 8 nucleotides line up with TRBD1. The trim removed 11 bases at V and 1 base at J, leaving 6 bases unmatched. The germline V gene has CDR1 MNHNS and CDR2 SASEGT. CDR3 length equals 13 residues. The DNA of the CDR3 is TGTGCCGGCGGACAGGGAAGCCAAGAGACCCAGTACTTC. Translation: CAGGQGSQETQYF.